This T cell receptor (beta chain) emerged from a study of blood T cell repertoires in COVID-19. The wider study: COVID-19 samples, acute and convalescent, were from the United States, Italy and Spain. From T cells, B-cell-depleted T cells, or PBMCs came the material, which was cDNA or gDNA.

In the authors' methods: The assay estimated nucleated cells by amplifying reference gene primers. The repertoire was sequenced with immunoSEQ multiplex PCR; TCRdb's copy has only in-frame clones and lacks some. The V and J calls and clone size come from that table; D and trimming were worked out from the DNA. Altogether some 180,000 clones are present, 88% being singletons, with the ten largest covering under 6.5%. CDR3 length: 15 amino acids. V was cut by 0 bases and J by 1 base, with 6 bases left in between. Germline V gene data show CDR1 as ENHRY and CDR2 as SYGVKD. V is TRBV10-3 and J is TRBJ2-2; no definite D call. The origin of this receptor is a man aged 40-55 years with active or convalescent COVID-19. Sequenced material: peripheral blood. CDR3: CAISESIQNTGELFF. The CDR3 DNA is TGTGCCATCAGTGAGTCGATACAGAACACCGGGGAGCTGTTTTTT.